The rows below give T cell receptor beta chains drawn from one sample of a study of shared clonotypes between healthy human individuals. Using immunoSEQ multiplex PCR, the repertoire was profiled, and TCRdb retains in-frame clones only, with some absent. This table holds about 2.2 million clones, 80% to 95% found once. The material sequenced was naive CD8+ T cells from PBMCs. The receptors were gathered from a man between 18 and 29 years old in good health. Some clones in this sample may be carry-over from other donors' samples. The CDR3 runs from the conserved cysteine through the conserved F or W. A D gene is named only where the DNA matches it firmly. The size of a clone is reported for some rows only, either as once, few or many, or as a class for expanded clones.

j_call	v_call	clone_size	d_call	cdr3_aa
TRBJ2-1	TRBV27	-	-	CASSLSPNEQFF
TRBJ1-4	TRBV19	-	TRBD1	CASSIDGGQGDEKLFF
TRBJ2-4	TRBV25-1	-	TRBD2	CASMGLAGGEAKNIQYF
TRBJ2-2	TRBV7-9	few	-	CASSPPSRMGELFF
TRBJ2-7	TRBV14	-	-	CASSQVHIRARTYEQYF
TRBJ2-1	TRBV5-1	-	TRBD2	CASSLETSDYNEQFF
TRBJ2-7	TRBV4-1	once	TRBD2	CASSQASGRAYEQYF
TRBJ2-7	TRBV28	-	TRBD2	CASSLTAAGITYEQYF
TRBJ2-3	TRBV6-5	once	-	CASSSAEYSTDTQYF
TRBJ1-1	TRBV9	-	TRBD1	CASSAGTGGGGTEAFF
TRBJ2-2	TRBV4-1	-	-	CASSQDVRSGAGELFF
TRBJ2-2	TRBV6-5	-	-	CASSYYGGLLSGELFF
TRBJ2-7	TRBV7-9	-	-	CASSLWQPIDSYEQYF
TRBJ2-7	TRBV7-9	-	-	CASSFHEGEQYF
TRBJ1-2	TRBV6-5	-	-	CASSYPGAIRIYGYTF
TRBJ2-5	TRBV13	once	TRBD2	CASSLKGSGAPGSQYF
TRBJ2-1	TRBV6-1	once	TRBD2	CAITRTSRSLEQFF
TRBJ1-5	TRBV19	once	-	CASSILRDSNQPQHF